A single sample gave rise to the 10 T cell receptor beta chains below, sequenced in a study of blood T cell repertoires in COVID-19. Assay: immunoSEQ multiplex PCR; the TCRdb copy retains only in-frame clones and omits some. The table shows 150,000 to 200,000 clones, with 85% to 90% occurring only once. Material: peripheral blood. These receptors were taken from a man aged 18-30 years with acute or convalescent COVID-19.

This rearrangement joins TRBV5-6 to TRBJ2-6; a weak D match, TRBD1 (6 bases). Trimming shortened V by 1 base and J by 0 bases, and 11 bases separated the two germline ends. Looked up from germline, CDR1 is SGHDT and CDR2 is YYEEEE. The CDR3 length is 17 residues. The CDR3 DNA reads TGTGCCAGCAGCTTGCTGCCAGGGGTCTCTGGGGCCAACGTCCTGACTTTC. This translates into CASSLLPGVSGANVLTF.

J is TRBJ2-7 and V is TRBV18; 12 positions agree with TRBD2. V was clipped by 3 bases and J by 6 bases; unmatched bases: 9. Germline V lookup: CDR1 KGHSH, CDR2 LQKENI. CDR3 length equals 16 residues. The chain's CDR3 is CASSPSPSGGAGEQYF. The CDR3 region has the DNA TGTGCCAGCTCACCGTCTCCTAGCGGGGGGGCGGGCGAGCAGTACTTC.

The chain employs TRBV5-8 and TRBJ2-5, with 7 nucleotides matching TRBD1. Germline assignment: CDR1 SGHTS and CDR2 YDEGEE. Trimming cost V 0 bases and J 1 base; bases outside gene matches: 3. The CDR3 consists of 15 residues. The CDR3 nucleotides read TGTGCCAGCAGCTTGGGTCACAGGGGCCAAGAGACCCAGTACTTC. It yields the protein CASSLGHRGQETQYF.

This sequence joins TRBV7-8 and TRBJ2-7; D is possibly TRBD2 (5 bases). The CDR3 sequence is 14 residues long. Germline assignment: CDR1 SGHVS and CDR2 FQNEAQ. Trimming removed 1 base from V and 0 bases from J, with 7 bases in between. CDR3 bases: TGTGCCAGCAGCTTAGAAGGGAGCTCCTACGAGCAGTACGTC. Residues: CASSLEGSSYEQYV.

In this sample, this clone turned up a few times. CDR3 bases: TGTGCTACCGGACTGAATAGCAATCAGCCCCAGCATTTT. Translation gives CATGLNSNQPQHF. The chain links TRBV12-5 to TRBJ1-5; no clear D. The CDR3 has 13 amino acids. Germline lookup yields CDR1 LGHNT and CDR2 FRNRAP. The V gene lost 10 bases and the J gene lost 0 bases, with 10 bases spanning the gap.

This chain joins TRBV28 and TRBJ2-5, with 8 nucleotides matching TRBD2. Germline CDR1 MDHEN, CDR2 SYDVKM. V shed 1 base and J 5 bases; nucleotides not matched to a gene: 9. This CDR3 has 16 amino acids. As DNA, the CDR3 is TGTGCCAGCAGTTTATTCGGGGGGGGCAAGAGCGAGACCCAGTACTTC. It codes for CASSLFGGGKSETQYF.

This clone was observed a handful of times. The CDR3 DNA reads TGTGCCAGCAGGAGGGACAGGGATCCATCCTACGAGCAGTACGTC. The encoded protein is CASRRDRDPSYEQYV. This rearrangement joins TRBV2 to TRBJ2-7; 9 positions agree with TRBD1. V gave up 6 bases and J gave up 1 base; unmatched junction bases: 7. The CDR3 runs to 15 residues. CDR1 is SNHLY and CDR2 is FYNNEI in the germline V gene.

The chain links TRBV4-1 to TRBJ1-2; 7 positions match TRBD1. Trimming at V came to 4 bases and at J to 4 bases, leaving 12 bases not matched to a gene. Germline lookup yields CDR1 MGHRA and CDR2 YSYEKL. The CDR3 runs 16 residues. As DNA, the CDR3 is TGCGCCAGCAGCCCCAGCTCGACAGGGATGGGCTATGGCTACACCTTC. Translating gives CASSPSSTGMGYGYTF.

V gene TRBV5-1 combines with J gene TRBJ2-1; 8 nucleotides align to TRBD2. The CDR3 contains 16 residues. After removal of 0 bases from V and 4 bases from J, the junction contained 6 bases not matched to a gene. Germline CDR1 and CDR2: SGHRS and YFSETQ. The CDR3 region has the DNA TGCGCCAGCAGCTTGGCGGTTAGCGGGATTTACAATGAGCAGTTCTTC. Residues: CASSLAVSGIYNEQFF.

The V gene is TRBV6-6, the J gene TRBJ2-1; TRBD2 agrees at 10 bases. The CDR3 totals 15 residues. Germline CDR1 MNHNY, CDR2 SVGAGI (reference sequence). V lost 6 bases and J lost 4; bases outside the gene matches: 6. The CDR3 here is CASRKTSGEYNEQFF. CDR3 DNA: TGTGCCAGCAGAAAAACTAGCGGGGAATACAATGAGCAGTTCTTC.